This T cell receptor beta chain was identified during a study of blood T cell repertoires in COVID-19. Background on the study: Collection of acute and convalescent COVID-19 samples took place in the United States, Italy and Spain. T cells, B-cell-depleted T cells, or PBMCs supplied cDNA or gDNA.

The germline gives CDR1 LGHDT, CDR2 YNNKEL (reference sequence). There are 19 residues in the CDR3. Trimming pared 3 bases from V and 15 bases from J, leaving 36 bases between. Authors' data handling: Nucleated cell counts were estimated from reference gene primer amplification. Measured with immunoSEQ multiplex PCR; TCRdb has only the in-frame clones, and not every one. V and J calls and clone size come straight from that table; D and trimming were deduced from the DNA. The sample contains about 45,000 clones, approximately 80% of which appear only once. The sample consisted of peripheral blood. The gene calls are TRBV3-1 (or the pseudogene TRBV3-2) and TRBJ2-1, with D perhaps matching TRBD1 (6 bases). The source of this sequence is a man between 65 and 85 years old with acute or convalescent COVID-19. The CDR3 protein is CASSHGVRYGDTRPHVGFF. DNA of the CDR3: TGTGCCAGCAGCCATGGGGTTCGCTACGGGGACACCCGGCCCCACGTAGGGTTCTTC.